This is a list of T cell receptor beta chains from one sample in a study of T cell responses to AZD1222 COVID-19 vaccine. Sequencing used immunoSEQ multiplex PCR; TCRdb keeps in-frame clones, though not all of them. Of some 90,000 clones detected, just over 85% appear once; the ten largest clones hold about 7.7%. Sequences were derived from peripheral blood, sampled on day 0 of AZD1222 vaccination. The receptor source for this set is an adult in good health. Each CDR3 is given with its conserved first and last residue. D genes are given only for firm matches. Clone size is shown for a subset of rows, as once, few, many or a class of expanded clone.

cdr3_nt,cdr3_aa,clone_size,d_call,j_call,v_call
TGTGCCAGCAGTTTAAGGGGGCTAGGGGTCGGGGAGCAGTTCTTC,CASSLRGLGVGEQFF,NA,TRBD1,TRBJ2-1,TRBV28
TGTGCCTGGAGTGTAAGTGCGGATCAGCCCCAGCATTTT,CAWSVSADQPQHF,NA,NA,TRBJ1-5,TRBV30
TGTGCCATCAGTAAAGGGGGGAGAGAGCAAGAGACCCAGTACTTC,CAISKGGREQETQYF,NA,NA,TRBJ2-5,TRBV10-3
TGCAGCGTTGGATGGGGTTCCGGGGAGCTGTTTTTT,CSVGWGSGELFF,NA,NA,TRBJ2-2,TRBV29-1
TGTGCCAGCAGTTCTGCGGGGGTTGGCACAGATACGCAGTATTTT,CASSSAGVGTDTQYF,NA,TRBD2,TRBJ2-3,TRBV5-4
TGTGCCAGCAGTTTCGACAGGGGGGTCGGTCAGCCCCAGCATTTT,CASSFDRGVGQPQHF,NA,TRBD1,TRBJ1-5,TRBV28
TGTGCCAGCAGCTTAGTGCCCAGATCCTACGAGCAGTACTTC,CASSLVPRSYEQYF,NA,NA,TRBJ2-7,TRBV11-2
TGTGCCAGCAGCTTGAAGCAGGGGTCCGTGGACGAGCAGTACTTC,CASSLKQGSVDEQYF,NA,NA,TRBJ2-7,TRBV5-4
TGTGCCAGTAGTATAGAGGGGCGGGATCGGGGCAATGAGCAGTTCTTC,CASSIEGRDRGNEQFF,NA,NA,TRBJ2-1,TRBV19
TGTGCCAGCACCCCGGGACAGGCCTACGAGCAGTACTTC,CASTPGQAYEQYF,NA,TRBD1,TRBJ2-7,TRBV28
TGTGCCACCAGCAGGGATCCAGGGCCCTCCTACGAGCAGTACTTC,CATSRDPGPSYEQYF,once,NA,TRBJ2-7,TRBV15
TGCGCCAGCAGCTTGGCGATCCGGAGGTCAGTGGGAGAGACCCAGTACTTC,CASSLAIRRSVGETQYF,NA,NA,TRBJ2-5,TRBV5-1
TGTGCCAGCAGTACCCCAGGGGGTACCGCCTACGAGCAGTACTTC,CASSTPGGTAYEQYF,NA,TRBD1,TRBJ2-7,TRBV28
TGTGCCAGCAGAGGACAGGTTTCCTACGAGCAGTACTTC,CASRGQVSYEQYF,NA,TRBD1,TRBJ2-7,TRBV7-2
TGTGCAGCCGGGGTAGCGGGAGATACGCAGTATTTT,CAAGVAGDTQYF,NA,TRBD2,TRBJ2-3,TRBV7-2
TGTGCCAGCAGCGTCCAGGATAGCGGGAACTACGAGCAGTACTTC,CASSVQDSGNYEQYF,NA,TRBD2,TRBJ2-7,TRBV9